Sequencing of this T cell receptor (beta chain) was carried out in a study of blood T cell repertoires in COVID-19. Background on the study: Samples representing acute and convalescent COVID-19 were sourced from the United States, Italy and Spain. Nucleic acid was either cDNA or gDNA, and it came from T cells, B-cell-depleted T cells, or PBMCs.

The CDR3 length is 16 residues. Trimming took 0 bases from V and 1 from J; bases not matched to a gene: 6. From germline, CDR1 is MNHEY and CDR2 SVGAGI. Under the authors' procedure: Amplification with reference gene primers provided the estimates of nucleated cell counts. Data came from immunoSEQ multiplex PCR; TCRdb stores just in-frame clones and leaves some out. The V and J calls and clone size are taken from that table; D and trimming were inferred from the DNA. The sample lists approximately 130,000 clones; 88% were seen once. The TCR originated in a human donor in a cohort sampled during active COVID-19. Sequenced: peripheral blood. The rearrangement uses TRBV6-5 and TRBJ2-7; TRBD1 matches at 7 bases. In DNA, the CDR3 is TGTGCCAGCAGTTACTCAACCGGGACAGTATCCTACGAGCAGTACTTC. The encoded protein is CASSYSTGTVSYEQYF.